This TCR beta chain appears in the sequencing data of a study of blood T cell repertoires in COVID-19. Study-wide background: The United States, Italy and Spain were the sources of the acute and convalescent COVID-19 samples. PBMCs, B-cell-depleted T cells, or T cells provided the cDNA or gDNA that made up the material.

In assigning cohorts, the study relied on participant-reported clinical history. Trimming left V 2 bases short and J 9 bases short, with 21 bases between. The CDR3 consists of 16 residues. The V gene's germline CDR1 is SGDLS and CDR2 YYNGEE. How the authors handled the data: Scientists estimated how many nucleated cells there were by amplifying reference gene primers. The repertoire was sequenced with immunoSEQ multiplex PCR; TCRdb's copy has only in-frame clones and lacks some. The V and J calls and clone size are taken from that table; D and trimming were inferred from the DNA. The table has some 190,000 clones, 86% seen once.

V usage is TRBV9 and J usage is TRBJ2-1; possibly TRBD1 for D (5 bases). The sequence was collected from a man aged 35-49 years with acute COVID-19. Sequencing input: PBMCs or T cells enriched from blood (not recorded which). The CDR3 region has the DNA TGTGCCAGCAGCGTGAATAAGGGTCTAGGGGATAGTGAGCAGTTCTTC. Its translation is CASSVNKGLGDSEQFF.